This T cell receptor beta chain was documented in a study of response to subunit inactivated influenza vaccine. Study results and caveats: Researchers suggested that each seasonal influenza vaccination recruits few new T cells.

MiXCR, applied by TCRdb to the RT-PCR reads, yields one record per CDR3 protein. The sample has 650,000 to 700,000 distinct CDR3 sequences, about a sixth seen once. As concerns this clonotype: Its cognate antigen is unknown.

The V end lost 0 bases, the J end lost 9 bases, and 9 bases lay between the germline ends. This CDR3 region has 14 residues. Germline lookup yields CDR1 SGHTA and CDR2 FQGNSA. This clonotype was sampled from a man aged 45-60 years who received an inactivated influenza vaccine. The chain combines TRBV7-2 with TRBJ2-6, with no clear D. The sample was PBMCs from blood, taken 12 days after vaccination. CDR3 DNA: TGTGCCAGCAGCTTAGCGGGAAAAGTCAACGTCCTGACTTTC. Protein product: CASSLAGKVNVLTF.